What follows are 14 T cell receptor beta chains derived from one specimen sequenced in a study of beta chain features in type 1 diabetes. What was sequenced were expressed TCRB transcripts, since all of the isolated RNA had been reverse transcribed. Method: immunoSEQ multiplex PCR; TCRdb's copy keeps in-frame clones and lacks some. The sample lists 400,000 to 500,000 clones; around 13% were seen once. Sequencing was performed on naive CD4+ T cells from blood. These TCRs come from a man under 40 in good health.

In its sample, this clone was seen a few times. The chain recombines TRBV5-4 with TRBJ1-2; a possible D gene is TRBD1 (6 bases). Germline assignment: CDR1 SGHNT and CDR2 YYREEE (reference sequence). This CDR3 is 14 amino acids long. V was pared by 2 bases and J by 0 bases, with 8 bases between. The CDR3 DNA reads as TGTGCCAGCAGCTTACAGGGAGCTAACTATGGCTACACCTTC. It specifies CASSLQGANYGYTF. Full variable domain (outside the CDR3, taken from reference TRBV5-4 and TRBJ1-2): ETGVTQSPTHLIKTRGQQVTLRCSSQSGHNTVSWYQQALGQGPQFIFQYYREEENGRGNFPPRFSGLQFPNYSSELNVNALELDDSALYLCASSLQGANYGYTFGSGTRLTVV.

This clone was seen only a few times. The rearrangement links TRBV6-5 to TRBJ2-3; TRBD2 aligns across 7 bases. V dropped 6 bases and J dropped 1; count of bases not matched to a gene: 4. Germline lookup yields CDR1 MNHEY and CDR2 SVGAGI. The CDR3 contains 14 residues. The chain's CDR3 is CASRPSGGTDTQYF. The CDR3 nucleotides are TGTGCCAGCAGACCTAGCGGTGGCACAGATACGCAGTATTTT.

The rearrangement links TRBV6-5 to TRBJ1-2; possibly TRBD1 for D (6 bases). Germline-derived CDR1 and CDR2 are MNHEY and SVGAGI. V lost 0 bases to trimming and J lost 2 bases, with 10 bases between them. The CDR3 is 15 residues long. CDR3 coding DNA: TGTGCCAGCAGTTACTCGGGGGGCCTAAACTATGGCTACACCTTC. As protein: CASSYSGGLNYGYTF.

This clone was recorded a few times. V usage is TRBV2 and J usage is TRBJ2-5; 8 nucleotides align to TRBD1. Trimming removed 7 bases from V and 2 bases from J; junction bases left unmatched: 24. From germline, CDR1 is SNHLY and CDR2 FYNNEI. This CDR3 has 20 amino acids. The CDR3 loop is CASTREAGGRRTFLQETQYF. In nucleotides, the CDR3 is TGTGCCAGCACCAGGGAAGCAGGGGGCAGAAGGACATTCCTGCAAGAGACCCAGTACTTC.

This chain joins TRBV6-1 and TRBJ2-7; D gene ambiguous. The CDR3 extends over 14 amino acids. V dropped 3 bases and J dropped 3 bases, with 12 bases sitting between them. From germline, CDR1 is MNHNS and CDR2 SASEGT. CDR3 nucleotide sequence: TGTGCCAGCAGTGAGCCTTCTAGTTTCTACGAGCAGTACGTC. Translated: CASSEPSSFYEQYV.

The chain recombines TRBV27 with TRBJ1-1, with D perhaps TRBD1 (6 bases). The length of the CDR3 is 16 residues. CDR1 is MNHEY, CDR2 SMNVEV, per germline (reference sequence). V was shortened by 5 bases and J by 0 bases, with 16 bases between the two germline ends. CDR3 bases: TGTGCCAGCAGTCCTCGCGGACAGACCATGAACACTGAAGCTTTCTTT. It is translated as CASSPRGQTMNTEAFF.

The V gene is TRBV19, the J gene TRBJ1-1, with unresolved D. V was shortened by 9 bases and J by 0 bases, with 8 bases between the two germline ends. CDR1 LNHDA and CDR2 SQIVND come from the germline V gene (reference sequence). The CDR3 extends over 12 amino acids. The CDR3 nucleotides are TGTGCCAGAGGGCAACTGAACACTGAAGCTTTCTTT. Protein product: CARGQLNTEAFF.

V usage is TRBV7-2 and J usage is TRBJ2-5, with 7 bases matching TRBD1. J gave up 4 bases and V 4 bases, and 3 bases lay outside the gene matches. Germline V gene data show CDR1 as SGHTA and CDR2 as FQGNSA. CDR3 length: 13 residues. The CDR3 loop is CASSYGDRETQYF. The CDR3 DNA is TGTGCCAGCAGCTACGGGGACAGAGAGACCCAGTACTTC.

The CDR3 region is CASSPFGRNTEAFF. CDR3 coding DNA: TGTGCCAGCAGCCCATTTGGACGGAACACTGAAGCTTTCTTT. The V and J genes are TRBV6-5 and TRBJ1-1; D uncertain. CDR1 MNHEY and CDR2 SVGAGI come from the germline V gene. CDR3 length equals 14 residues. V was cut by 6 bases and J by 1 base, with 12 bases left in between.

In its sample, this clone was seen a few times. The V gene is TRBV29-1, the J gene TRBJ1-5; D may be TRBD1 (6 bases). V was shortened by 3 bases and J by 9 bases, with 12 bases between the two germline ends. The CDR3 has 12 amino acids. Germline-derived CDR1 and CDR2 are SQVTM and ANQGSEA. The CDR3 DNA is TGCAGCGTTGATCAGGGGAGTGGGCCCCAGCATTTT. It encodes CSVDQGSGPQHF.

CDR3: CASSTTEEAFF. In nucleotides, the CDR3 is TGTGCCAGCAGCACGACAGAGGAAGCTTTCTTT. This chain joins TRBV7-8 and TRBJ1-1; D perhaps matches TRBD1 (5 bases). The V end was cut by 5 bases, the J end by 8 bases, with 9 bases between. Per the germline V gene, CDR1 is SGHVS and CDR2 is FQNEAQ. CDR3 size: 11 residues. The full variable domain, its missing parts supplied by reference TRBV7-8 and TRBJ1-1, is GAGVSQSPRYKVAKRGQDVALRCDPISGHVSLFWYQQALGQGPEFLTYFQNEAQLDKSGLPSDRFFAERPEGSVSTLKIQRTQQEDSAVYLCASSTTEEAFFGQGTRLTVV.

A few counts support this clone. This chain's CDR3 is CASRDSDRQTQYF. The CDR3 region has the DNA TGTGCCAGCAGGGACTCGGACAGGCAAACCCAGTACTTC. The gene calls are TRBV28 and TRBJ2-5; TRBD1 agrees at 7 bases. The CDR3 totals 13 residues. The V and J ends lost 6 bases and 8 bases, in that order; junction bases with no gene match: 9. Germline loops: CDR1 MDHEN, CDR2 SYDVKM. Based on the CDR3 plus reference TRBV28 and TRBJ2-5, the full variable domain is DVKVTQSSRYLVKRTGEKVFLECVQDMDHENMFWYRQDPGLGLRLIYFSYDVKMKEKGDIPEGYSVSREKKERFSLILESASTNQTSMYLCASRDSDRQTQYFGPGTRLLVL.

V and J are TRBV6-7 and TRBJ2-1, with 11 bases identical to TRBD2. TRBV6-7 is labeled an ORF, and its function is uncertain. The CDR3 spans 18 residues. The V and J ends lost 4 bases and 0 bases, in that order; junction bases with no gene match: 8. This CDR3 is CASSSLTSGNLSYNEQFF. CDR3 DNA sequence: TGTGCCAGCAGTTCACTGACTAGCGGGAACCTCTCCTACAATGAGCAGTTCTTC.

This clone was seen more than once but under ten times. The limits of the CDR3 on the DNA are not certain, so only TCRdb's listed CDR3 is given. The genes are TRBV19 and TRBJ2-1. CDR1 LNHDA and CDR2 SQIVND come from the germline V gene (reference sequence). The CDR3 adds up to 15 amino acids, both ends counted. Here the CDR3 reads CASSTSGYTGDEQFF.